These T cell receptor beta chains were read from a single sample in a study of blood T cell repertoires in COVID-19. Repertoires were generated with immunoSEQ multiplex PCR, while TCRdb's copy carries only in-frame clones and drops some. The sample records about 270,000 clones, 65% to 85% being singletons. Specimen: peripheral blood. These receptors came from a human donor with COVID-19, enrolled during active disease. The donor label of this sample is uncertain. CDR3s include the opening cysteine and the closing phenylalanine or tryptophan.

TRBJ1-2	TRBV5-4	CASSPWLGGGYGYTF
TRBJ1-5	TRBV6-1	CASSEAGSNQPQHF
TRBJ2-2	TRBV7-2	CASSPPGLAAGGELFF
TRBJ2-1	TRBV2	CASRVQDNEQFF
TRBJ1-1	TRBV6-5	CASSPGQGLNTEAFF
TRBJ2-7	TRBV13	CASSLFGQGNDEQYF
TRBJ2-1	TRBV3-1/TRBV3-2	CASSQDRGQGNNEQFF
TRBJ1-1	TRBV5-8	CASSFYGGTEAFF
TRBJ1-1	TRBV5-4	CASSPRGRPMNTEAFF
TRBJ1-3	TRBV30	CAWSEDSNSGNTIYF
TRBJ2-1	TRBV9	CASSVAVTGPSSYNEQFF
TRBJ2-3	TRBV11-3	CASSPRQGRTDTQYF
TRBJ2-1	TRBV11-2	CASSLLGQGQGSPYNEQFF
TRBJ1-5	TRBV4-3	CASSLSTGGLGEPQHF
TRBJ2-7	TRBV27	CASNTRLGQLNSYEQYF
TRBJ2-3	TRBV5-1	CASSLAGYRGRYRTDTQYF
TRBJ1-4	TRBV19	CASTSRGLDEKLFF
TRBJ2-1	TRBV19	CASSIDAPPATSGRYNEQFF
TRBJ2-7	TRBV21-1	CASSKARGLSGPTYEQYF
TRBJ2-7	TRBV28	CASSDLGGARYF
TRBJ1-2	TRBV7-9	CASSHGGTANYGYTF
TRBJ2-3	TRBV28	CASSLMGLAGWADTQYF
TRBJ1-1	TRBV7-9	CASSSERGLSGGEAFF
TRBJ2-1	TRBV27	CASSLGTGAYNEQFF
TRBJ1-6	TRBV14	CASSLHISEPLHF
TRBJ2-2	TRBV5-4	CASSLVSRAHTGELFF
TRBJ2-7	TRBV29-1	CSVATTLEYEQYF
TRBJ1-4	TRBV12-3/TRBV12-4	CASSFQDNEKLFF
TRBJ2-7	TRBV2	CASSVDTYEQYF
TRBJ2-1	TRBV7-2	CASSRAGDNEQFF
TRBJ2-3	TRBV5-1	CASSLDVGGAPSTDTQYF
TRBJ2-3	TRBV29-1	CSAPGLAGGVSTDTQYF
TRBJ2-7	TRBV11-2	CASSLERQGSYEQYF
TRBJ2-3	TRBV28	CASSYTDTQYF
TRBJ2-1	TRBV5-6	CASMTVGGRPYNEQFF
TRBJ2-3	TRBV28	CASALRSSLGDTQYF
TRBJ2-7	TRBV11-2	CASSWGRSSYEQYF
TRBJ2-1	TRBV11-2	CASSLGTSANNEQFF
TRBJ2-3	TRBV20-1	CSAGRDAQYF
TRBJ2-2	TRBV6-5	CASSLYITGELFF
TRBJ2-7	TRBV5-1	CASSAQTGNEQYF